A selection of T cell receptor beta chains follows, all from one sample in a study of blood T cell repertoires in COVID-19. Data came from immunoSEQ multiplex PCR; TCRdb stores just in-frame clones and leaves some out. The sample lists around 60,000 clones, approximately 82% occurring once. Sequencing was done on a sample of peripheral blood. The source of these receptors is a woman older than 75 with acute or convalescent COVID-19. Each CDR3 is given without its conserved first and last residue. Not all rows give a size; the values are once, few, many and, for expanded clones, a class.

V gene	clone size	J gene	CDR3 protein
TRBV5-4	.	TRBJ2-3	ASSPGGLDTQY
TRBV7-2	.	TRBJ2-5	ASSYEPETQY
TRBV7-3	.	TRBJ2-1	ASSPDRGWGNEQF
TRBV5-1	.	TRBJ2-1	ASSPKVAGVNEQF
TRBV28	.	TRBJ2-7	ASSLLGTSGSEQY
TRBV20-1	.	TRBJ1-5	SASSSGGFSGDQPQH
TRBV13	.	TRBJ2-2	ASSSIGAGGPTGELF
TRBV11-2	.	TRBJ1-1	ASSPMLNTEAF
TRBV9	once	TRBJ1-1	ASSAGRTGMNTEAF
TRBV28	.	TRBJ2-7	ASSLASGGEQY
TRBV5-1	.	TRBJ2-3	ASSLGTSTDTQY
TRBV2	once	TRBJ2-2	ASSDGPGELF
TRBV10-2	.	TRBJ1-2	ASGQGDSYT
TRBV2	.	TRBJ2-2	ASSQGLVGAGELF
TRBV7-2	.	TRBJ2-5	ASSLQGAIETQY
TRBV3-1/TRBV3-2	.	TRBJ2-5	ASSRLAVETQY
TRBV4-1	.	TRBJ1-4	ASSPTEGQGQIKLF
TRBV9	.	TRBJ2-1	ASSDGLAVLYEQF
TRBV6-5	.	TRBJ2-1	ASSYRGSGTNEQF
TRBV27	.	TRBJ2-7	ASSGRTYEQY
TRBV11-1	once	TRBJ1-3	ASSQGHSGNTIY
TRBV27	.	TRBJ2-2	ASSSVGNTGELF
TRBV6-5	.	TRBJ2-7	ASSYSTQGFTYEQY
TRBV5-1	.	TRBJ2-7	ASSFPGIYEQY
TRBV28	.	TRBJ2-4	ASTQIAKNIQY
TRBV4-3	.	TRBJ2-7	ASSHRPGQGLYEQY
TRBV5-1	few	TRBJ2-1	ASRSGGNEQF
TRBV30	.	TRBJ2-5	AWSGLAGGQETQY
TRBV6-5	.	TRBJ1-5	ASRPTRHSNQPQH
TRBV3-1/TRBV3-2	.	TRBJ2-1	ASSLRTRGRYNEQF
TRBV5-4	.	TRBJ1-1	ASSLGDWTEAF
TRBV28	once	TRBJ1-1	ASSSAPGRGYTEAF
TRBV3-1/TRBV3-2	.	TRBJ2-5	ASSQVVGFGTDQETQY
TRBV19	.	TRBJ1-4	ASSSLGTANEKLF
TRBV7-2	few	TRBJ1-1	ASSSDRVNTEAF
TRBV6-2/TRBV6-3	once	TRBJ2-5	ASSQLAGGKTQY
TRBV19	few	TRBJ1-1	ASSIFGGQGTEAF
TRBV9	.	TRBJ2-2	AGTGTGRTGELF
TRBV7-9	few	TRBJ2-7	ASSSRLAGSTSYEQY
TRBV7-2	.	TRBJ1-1	ASSPQIRNTEAF
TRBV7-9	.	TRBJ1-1	ASSYPTGVKNTEAF
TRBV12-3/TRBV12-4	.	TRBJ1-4	ASSDRADQLF
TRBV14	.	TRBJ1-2	ASSFNGYT
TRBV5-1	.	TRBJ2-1	ASKSRVAGSYNEQF
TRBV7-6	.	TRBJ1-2	ASSFSTSRGPDGYT
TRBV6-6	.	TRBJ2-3	ASRQVDTQY
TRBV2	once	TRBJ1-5	ASTRRNSNQPQH
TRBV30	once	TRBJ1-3	AWSVGVNTIY
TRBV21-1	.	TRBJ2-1	ARGPWRGGNEQF
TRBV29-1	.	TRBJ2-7	SVSGSSYEQY
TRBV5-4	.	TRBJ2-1	ASSFDRDSYNEQF
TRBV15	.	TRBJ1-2	ATSRALGGPDGYT
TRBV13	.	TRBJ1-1	ASLRQGLAEAF